This T cell receptor beta chain derives from a study of T cells in Graves' hyperthyroidism and ophthalmopathy. Overall study results and limits: Most thyroid clonotypes expanded above 0.001 were also detected in blood. Model output signaled ophthalmopathy a median approximately six months ahead of onset.

The study excluded patients with uncontrolled infection, other autoimmune disease, pregnancy or lactation. Diagnoses were made from clinical symptoms, serum measures (thyroxine and TRAb), thyroid ultrasound and orbital computed tomography. Germline assignment: CDR1 SQVTM and CDR2 ANQGSEA. After removal of 6 bases from V and 5 bases from J, the junction contained 7 bases not matched to a gene. The CDR3 covers 13 residues. TCR beta CDR3 regions were amplified from RNA. The TCR CDR3 was amplified in a first-round RT-PCR using the HTBI primer set. TCRdb independently ran MiXCR on the multiplex PCR reads; one entry per CDR3 protein. Among roughly 500,000 distinct CDR3 sequences listed, over 35% were seen once. This clonotype was seen at least ten times. Its antigen remains unknown.

The source is an adult woman with Graves' disease, either hyperthyroidism or ophthalmopathy (not recorded which). The chain carries TRBV29-1 and TRBJ1-1, with 9 nucleotides matching TRBD1. The sequenced material came from peripheral blood or thyroid tissue (not recorded which). CDR3 region: CSVKQGAKTEAFF. The CDR3 DNA sequence: TGCAGCGTAAAACAGGGGGCGAAGACTGAAGCTTTCTTT.